A selection of T cell receptor beta chains follows, all from one sample in a study of shared clonotypes between healthy human individuals. The table came from immunoSEQ multiplex PCR; TCRdb's copy has only in-frame clones and leaves some out. Of about 2.1 million clones detected, under 95% appear once; the ten largest clones hold 1.5% to 2%. Sequencing was performed on naive CD8+ T cells from PBMCs. The receptors were gathered from a man aged 18 to 35 in good health. Some clones in this sample may be carry-over from other donors' samples. Each CDR3 is given with its conserved first and last residue. D genes are given only for firm matches. Rows give clone size only sometimes, using once, few, many, or a class for an expanded clone.

v_gene	d_gene	abundance	j_gene	CDR3nt	CDR3aa
TRBV5-5	-	-	TRBJ1-5	TGTGCCAGCAGCCATAGCGGGGGGCTGAATCAGCCCCAGCATTTT	CASSHSGGLNQPQHF
TRBV9	-	-	TRBJ1-5	TGTGCCAGCAGCGTCCCACCTCAGGCGTATAGCAATCAGCCCCAGCATTTT	CASSVPPQAYSNQPQHF
TRBV11-1	-	-	TRBJ2-5	TGTGCCAGCAGCTTGGTGGGTGGGGAAGCGGAGCAGTACTTC	CASSLVGGEAEQYF
TRBV7-9	TRBD1	-	TRBJ2-7	TGTGCCAGCAGCCCCGACAGGGACCAGTACTTC	CASSPDRDQYF
TRBV5-1	TRBD2	-	TRBJ2-7	TGCGCCAGCAGCTTGAGTTTCGGGACTAGCTACGAGCAGTACTTC	CASSLSFGTSYEQYF
TRBV5-1	-	-	TRBJ2-3	TGCGCCAGCAGCTTATACGGGGGAGGTAGCGTTGGAGATACGCAGTATTTT	CASSLYGGGSVGDTQYF
TRBV9	-	-	TRBJ2-7	TGTGCCAGCAGCGTAGCTAGCAGGACCTACGAGCAGTACTTC	CASSVASRTYEQYF
TRBV5-1	-	once	TRBJ2-7	TGCGCCAGCAGCTTGGATCAGGTCGAGAGGGGGGAGCAGTACTTC	CASSLDQVERGEQYF
TRBV29-1	-	-	TRBJ2-5	TGCAGCTCCTTGGGGGTAAAAGAGACCCAGTACTTC	CSSLGVKETQYF
TRBV15	-	-	TRBJ2-4	TGTGCCACCAGGACAACCAAAAACATTCAGTACTTC	CATRTTKNIQYF
TRBV29-1	TRBD1	once	TRBJ1-4	TGCAGCGTCGACACAGGGGAGGGGCGCGAAAAACTGTTTTTT	CSVDTGEGREKLFF
TRBV7-9	TRBD1	-	TRBJ2-2	TGTGCCAGCAGCTCTTCCTCTAGACAGGGGTGGACCGGGGAGCTGTTTTTT	CASSSSSRQGWTGELFF
TRBV25-1	TRBD2	-	TRBJ2-3	TGTGCCAGCAGTGAACCGGGACTAGCGGGAGGAACCACAGATACGCAGTATTTT	CASSEPGLAGGTTDTQYF
TRBV2	TRBD2	-	TRBJ2-6	TGTGCCAGCAGTGAACTGCTAGCGGGGGCCTCCGTCAGCTCTGGGGCCAACGTCCTGACTTTC	CASSELLAGASVSSGANVLTF
TRBV11-1	-	-	TRBJ2-1	TGTGCCAGCAGCCGAAAAACCGGGACAGAGCAGTTCTTC	CASSRKTGTEQFF
TRBV7-3	-	-	TRBJ2-5	TGTGCCAGCAGCCCAATCCCGGCGGTACACCAAGAGACCCAGTACTTC	CASSPIPAVHQETQYF
TRBV5-6	-	-	TRBJ1-2	TGTGCCAGCAGCTGGACAGTGGAGGGCTACACCTTC	CASSWTVEGYTF
TRBV5-1	-	-	TRBJ2-2	TGCGCCAGCAGCTTGGAGCCGGCCGGGATTACCGGGGAGCTGTTTTTT	CASSLEPAGITGELFF
TRBV9	-	-	TRBJ2-2	TGTGCCAGCAGCGTAGGGGGCGAGACCGGGGAGCTGTTTTTT	CASSVGGETGELFF
TRBV27	-	-	TRBJ1-5	TGTGCCAGCAGTTGGGGCGGGAACCGCAATCAGCCCCAGCATTTT	CASSWGGNRNQPQHF
TRBV6-1	-	once	TRBJ2-7	TGTGCCGTAGATCCTGACAGGACCTACGAGCAGTACTTC	CAVDPDRTYEQYF
TRBV7-9	-	-	TRBJ2-5	TGTGCCAGCAGCTCCCTAGCAGGCTACTTCCAAGAGACCCAGTACTTC	CASSSLAGYFQETQYF
TRBV15	-	-	TRBJ1-4	TGTGCCACCAGCACTCCCCGGTGGGGACGAACTAATGAAAAACTGTTTTTT	CATSTPRWGRTNEKLFF
TRBV7-8	TRBD2	-	TRBJ2-3	TGTGCCAGCAGCCGGACGCTAGCGGGAGGGTCAGATACGCAGTATTTT	CASSRTLAGGSDTQYF
TRBV28	-	-	TRBJ2-1	TGTGCCAGCAGTCTCAAGCCGGGCTGGCATGAGCAGTTCTTC	CASSLKPGWHEQFF
TRBV18	-	-	TRBJ2-7	TGTGCCAGCTCACCCACCCGGGCAATGTTCTACGAGCAGTACTTC	CASSPTRAMFYEQYF
TRBV7-2	TRBD2	-	TRBJ2-7	TGTGCCAGCAGCTCATTAGCGGGAGGAATCGAGCAGTACTTC	CASSSLAGGIEQYF
TRBV9	-	-	TRBJ2-1	TGTGCCAGCAGCGTAAGACGGGAGACCCCCTACAATGAGCAGTTCTTC	CASSVRRETPYNEQFF
TRBV4-2	-	-	TRBJ2-5	TGTGCCAGCAGCCAAGATGGGGCGACGGTTAACCCGGAGACCCAGTACTTC	CASSQDGATVNPETQYF
TRBV28	-	-	TRBJ2-7	TGTGCCAGCAGCCCGGGCCTTTTAGGGGCCTACGAGCAGTACTTC	CASSPGLLGAYEQYF
TRBV7-8	-	-	TRBJ1-4	TGTGCCAGCAGCTTAGGTATCGGCGGAGATAATGAAAAACTGTTTTTT	CASSLGIGGDNEKLFF
TRBV6-5	TRBD1	-	TRBJ1-1	TGTGCCAGCAGCCACGGACAGGGGTTGAACACTGAAGCTTTCTTT	CASSHGQGLNTEAFF
TRBV7-3	TRBD1	-	TRBJ2-1	TGTGCCAGCAGCTTAAAGGCCCCCGGGACAGTCGAGTACAATGAGCAGTTCTTC	CASSLKAPGTVEYNEQFF
TRBV19	-	-	TRBJ1-1	TGTGCCAGTAGTTCCCGACTGGGTATCCGGACTGAAGCTTTCTTT	CASSSRLGIRTEAFF
TRBV6-5	-	-	TRBJ1-2	TGTGCCAGCACCAAGACGGACACTTCCACGGATGGCTACACCTTC	CASTKTDTSTDGYTF
TRBV13	-	-	TRBJ2-3	TGTGCCAGCAGCTTAAGGTGGGAGAGAACAGATACGCAGTATTTT	CASSLRWERTDTQYF
TRBV6-5	-	-	TRBJ1-2	TGTGCCAGCAGTCCGGGAACGACGGTCCAGTCGGGCTACACCTTC	CASSPGTTVQSGYTF
TRBV28	-	-	TRBJ2-6	TGTGCCAGCTCCTCTCGGGCAGCTAGGGTCCTGACTTTC	CASSSRAARVLTF
TRBV18	TRBD2	-	TRBJ2-1	TGTGCCAGCTCACCGTCGGTGGCTAGCGGGTACAATGAGCAGTTCTTC	CASSPSVASGYNEQFF
TRBV23-1	-	once	TRBJ2-1	TGCGCCAGCAGTCAATCGGACGGGAGCTCCTACAATGAGCAGTTCTTC	CASSQSDGSSYNEQFF
TRBV6-4	TRBD2	-	TRBJ2-1	TGTGCCAGCAGCCCCTTGTCGGCGGGAGCCTATGAGCAGTTCTTC	CASSPLSAGAYEQFF
TRBV7-7	-	few	TRBJ1-2	TGTGCCAGCAGCCCACTCAGAGGTGACAGGATATCCTTC	CASSPLRGDRISF
TRBV6-6	-	-	TRBJ2-7	TGTGCCAGCAGTTACACCGAGGGGGGCCACGAGCAGTACTTC	CASSYTEGGHEQYF
TRBV7-8	-	-	TRBJ2-5	TGTGCCAGCAGCTCGGGCCTTAGGAAGACCCAGTACTTC	CASSSGLRKTQYF
TRBV7-9	-	-	TRBJ1-5	TGTGCCAGCAGCTTAGGAGGGGTTAATAGCAATCAGCCCCAGCATTTT	CASSLGGVNSNQPQHF